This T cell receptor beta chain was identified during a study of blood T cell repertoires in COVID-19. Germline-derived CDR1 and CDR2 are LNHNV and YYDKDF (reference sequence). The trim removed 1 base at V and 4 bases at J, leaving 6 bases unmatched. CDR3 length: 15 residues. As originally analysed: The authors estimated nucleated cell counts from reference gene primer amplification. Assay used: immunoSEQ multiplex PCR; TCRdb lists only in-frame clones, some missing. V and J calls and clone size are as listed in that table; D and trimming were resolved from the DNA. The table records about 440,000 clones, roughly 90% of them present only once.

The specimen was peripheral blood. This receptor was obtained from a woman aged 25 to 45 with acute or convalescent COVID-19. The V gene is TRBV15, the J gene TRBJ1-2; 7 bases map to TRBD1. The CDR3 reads CATSRVGQVPYGYTF. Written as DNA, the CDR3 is TGTGCCACCAGCAGAGTCGGACAGGTGCCCTATGGCTACACCTTC. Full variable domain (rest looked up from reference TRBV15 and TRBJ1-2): DAMVIQNPRYQVTQFGKPVTLSCSQTLNHNVMYWYQQKSSQAPKLLFHYYDKDFNNEADTPDNFQSRRPNTSFCFLDIRSPGLGDTAMYLCATSRVGQVPYGYTFGSGTRLTVV.